This T cell receptor beta chain was recovered during a study of T-cell memory formation after mild COVID-19. At the level of the study: Largely donor-specific TCR clusters were found.

TCRdb re-derived calls from the 5' RACE reads in MiXCR, one entry per CDR3 protein. Of roughly 400,000 distinct CDR3 sequences in the sample, 20% to 30% are singletons; the top ten hold about 8.7%. The CDR3 has 15 amino acids. As for this clonotype: Its antigen is not identified.

Study-level findings and limits: A balance of CD4 and CD8 characterized clones contracting day 15 to 85, whereas later expanders leaned CD4+. Within pre-infection memory, some responding clones were found, suggesting cross-reactive memory joined. Of the contracting clones, CD4+ ones lay mainly in CM and EM, and CD8+ ones in EMRA.

Material for sequencing was PBMCs or a T cell subset sorted from them (not recorded which). The TCR originated in an adult woman who had mild COVID-19 (a few samples of this study predate the infection). Cell type and time point are not known. The chain recombines TRBV21-1 with TRBJ2-7. TRBV21-1 is an annotated pseudogene. CDR3 region: CASRKSVDWSYEQYF. Here the CDR3 DNA reads TGTGCCAGCCGCAAATCCGTGGATTGGTCCTACGAGCAGTACTTC.